The clone carrying this T cell receptor (beta chain) was observed a single time. V gave up 5 bases and J gave up 6 bases, with 17 bases separating them. CDR3 length equals 15 residues. The germline gives CDR1 MDHEN, CDR2 SYDVKM. The repertoire was sequenced with immunoSEQ multiplex PCR; TCRdb's copy has only in-frame clones and lacks some. The sample carries fewer than 130,000 clones, around 85% recorded once. This sample was taken from a study of PD-L1 blockade in urothelial cancer. Study summary: Analyses used blood from 3 weeks (second dose) and 6 weeks after treatment start. Median T cell yield from blood was fewer than 150,000.

Patients yielded 1 to 8 samples each, pretreatment and on-treatment. The sequence was collected from a man aged 50 to 59 with urothelial cancer. The J gene is TRBJ2-4, the V gene TRBV28; D possibly corresponds to TRBD1 (6 bases). The material was PBMCs, obtained around atezolizumab (anti-PD-L1) treatment. This CDR3 is CASSVQGDIGNIQYF. The CDR3 nucleotides are TGTGCCAGCAGTGTACAGGGTGACATAGGAAACATTCAGTACTTC.